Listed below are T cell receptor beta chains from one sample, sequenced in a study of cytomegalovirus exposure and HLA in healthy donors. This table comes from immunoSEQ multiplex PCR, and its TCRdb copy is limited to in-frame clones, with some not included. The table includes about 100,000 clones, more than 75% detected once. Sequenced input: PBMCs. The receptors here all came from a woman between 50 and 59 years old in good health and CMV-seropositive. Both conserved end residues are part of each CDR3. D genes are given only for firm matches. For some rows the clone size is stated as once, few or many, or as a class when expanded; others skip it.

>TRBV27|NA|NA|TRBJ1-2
CASSLNRATNYGYTF
TGTGCCAGCAGTTTGAACAGGGCCACTAACTATGGCTACACCTTC
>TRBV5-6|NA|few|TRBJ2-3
CASSPLGSGSTDTQYF
TGTGCCAGCAGCCCTCTGGGAAGCGGGAGCACAGATACGCAGTATTTT
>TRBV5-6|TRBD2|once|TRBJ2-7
CASSSGTTTYEQYF
TGTGCCAGCAGTTCCGGGACTACAACCTACGAGCAGTACTTC
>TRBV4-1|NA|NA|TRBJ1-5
CASSQPGDVDQPQHF
TGCGCCAGCAGCCAACCAGGTGACGTGGATCAGCCCCAGCATTTT
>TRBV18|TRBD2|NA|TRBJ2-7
CASSGISGSTTYEQYF
TGTGCCAGCTCCGGTATTAGCGGGTCCACCACCTACGAGCAGTACTTC
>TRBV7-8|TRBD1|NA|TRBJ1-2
CASSSGQGAHYGYTF
TGTGCCAGCAGCTCAGGACAGGGGGCTCACTATGGCTACACCTTC
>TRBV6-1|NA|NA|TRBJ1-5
CASSDVRSQPQHF
TGTGCCAGCAGTGACGTGAGAAGTCAGCCCCAGCATTTT
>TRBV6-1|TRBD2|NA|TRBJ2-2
CASSARLAGGPSGELFF
TGTGCCAGCAGTGCCCGACTAGCGGGGGGGCCGAGCGGGGAGCTGTTTTTT
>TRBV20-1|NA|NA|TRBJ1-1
CSAGRLEAFF
TGCAGTGCTGGCCGCTTAGAAGCTTTCTTT
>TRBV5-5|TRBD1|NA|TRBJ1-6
CASYYGQGNSPLHF
TGTGCCAGCTACTACGGACAGGGGAATTCACCCCTCCACTTT
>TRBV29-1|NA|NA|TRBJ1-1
CSVYYGKEAFF
TGCAGCGTTTACTATGGCAAGGAAGCTTTCTTT
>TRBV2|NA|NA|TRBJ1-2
CASSEGGGVYGYTF
TGTGCCAGCAGTGAAGGGGGAGGCGTCTATGGCTACACCTTC
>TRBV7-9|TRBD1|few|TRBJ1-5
CASSGDRGGQRNQPQHF
TGTGCCAGCAGTGGGGACAGGGGCGGGCAGCGCAATCAGCCCCAGCATTTT
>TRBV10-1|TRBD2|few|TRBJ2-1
CASSESGGGWGNEQFF
TGCGCCAGCAGTGAGAGTGGGGGGGGTTGGGGAAATGAGCAGTTCTTC
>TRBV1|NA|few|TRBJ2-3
CTSSQSGRDTQYF
TGCACCAGCAGCCAGAGCGGGAGAGATACGCAGTATTTT
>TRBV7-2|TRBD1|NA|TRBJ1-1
CASSPRQGVATEAFF
TGTGCCAGCAGCCCGCGACAGGGGGTGGCCACTGAAGCTTTCTTT
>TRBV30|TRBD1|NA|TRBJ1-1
CAWSEHRGTEAFF
TGTGCCTGGAGTGAGCACAGGGGGACTGAAGCTTTCTTT
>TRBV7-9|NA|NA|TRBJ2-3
CASSRLADTQYF
TGTGCCAGCAGCCGACTGGCAGATACGCAGTATTTT
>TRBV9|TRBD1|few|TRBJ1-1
CASSLTGVSTEAFF
TGTGCCAGCAGCCTGACAGGGGTGAGCACTGAAGCTTTCTTT
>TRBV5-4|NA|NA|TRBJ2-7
CASSLGEGGVEQYF
TGTGCCAGCAGCTTAGGGGAAGGGGGGGTTGAGCAGTACTTC
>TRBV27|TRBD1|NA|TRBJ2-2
CASTHPSGQATGELFF
TGTGCCAGCACCCACCCTTCGGGACAGGCGACCGGGGAGCTGTTTTTT
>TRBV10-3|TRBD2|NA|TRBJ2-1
CAISGLAGGINEQFF
TGTGCCATCAGTGGACTAGCGGGAGGCATCAATGAGCAGTTCTTC
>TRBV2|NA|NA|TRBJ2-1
CASRDPRGLVASDEQFF
TGTGCCAGCAGAGACCCACGGGGACTGGTGGCTTCTGATGAGCAGTTCTTC
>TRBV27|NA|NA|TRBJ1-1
CASSASGEAEAFF
TGTGCCAGCAGTGCATCAGGGGAAGCTGAAGCTTTCTTT
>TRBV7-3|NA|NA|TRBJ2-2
CSSSYLSATGELFF
TGTTCCAGCAGCTACCTCAGCGCCACCGGGGAGCTGTTTTTT
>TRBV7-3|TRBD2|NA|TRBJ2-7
CASSPGGGGRAPYEQYF
TGTGCCAGCAGCCCAGGAGGAGGCGGGAGGGCCCCCTACGAGCAGTACTTC
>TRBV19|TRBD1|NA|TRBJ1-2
CATKDRGGNYGYTF
TGTGCCACAAAAGACAGGGGTGGTAACTATGGCTACACCTTC
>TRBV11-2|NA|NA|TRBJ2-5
CASSLFSGGLQETQYF
TGTGCCAGCAGCTTATTTTCGGGGGGCCTACAAGAGACCCAGTACTTC
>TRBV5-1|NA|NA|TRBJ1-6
CASSLEQNNSPLHF
TGCGCCAGCAGCTTGGAACAGAATAATTCACCCCTCCACTTT
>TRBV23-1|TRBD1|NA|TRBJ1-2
CASSQSGTGSYGYTF
TGCGCCAGCAGTCAATCGGGGACAGGTTCGTATGGCTACACCTTC
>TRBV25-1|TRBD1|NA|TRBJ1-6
CATGTGSYNSPLHF
TGTGCCACTGGGACAGGCTCCTATAATTCACCCCTCCACTTT
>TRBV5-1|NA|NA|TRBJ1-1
CASSLAGRTEAFF
TGCGCCAGCAGCTTGGCCGGGAGGACTGAAGCTTTCTTT
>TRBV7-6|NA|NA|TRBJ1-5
CASNLSGNQPQHF
TGTGCCAGCAACCTAAGTGGCAATCAGCCCCAGCATTTT